The 7 T cell receptor beta chains below come from one sample, sequenced in a study of blood T cell repertoires in COVID-19. The repertoire was sequenced with immunoSEQ multiplex PCR; TCRdb's copy has only in-frame clones and lacks some. Of about 370,000 clones listed, roughly 90% are singletons. Sequenced input: peripheral blood. These receptors were collected from a woman aged 30 to 39 with COVID-19, enrolled during active disease.

This clone was detected only once. The chain is built from TRBV15 and TRBJ1-5, with D unresolved. V was shortened by 4 bases and J by 3 bases, with 7 bases between the two germline ends. The CDR3 has 13 amino acids. Germline loops: CDR1 LNHNV, CDR2 YYDKDF (reference sequence). The CDR3 coding sequence is TGTGCCACCAGCACCTGGGCCAATCAGCCCCAGCATTTT. Amino acids: CATSTWANQPQHF.

The chain employs TRBV7-9 and TRBJ2-1; possible D gene TRBD2, 6 bases. The CDR3 contains 12 residues. V was shortened by 6 bases and J by 6 bases, with 9 bases between the two germline ends. Germline CDR1 reads SEHNR; CDR2 reads FQNEAQ (reference sequence). CDR3 in DNA: TGTGCCAGCAGTCGGGACTTCAATGAGCAGTTCTTC. Residues: CASSRDFNEQFF.

The genes are TRBV5-5 and TRBJ2-1, with TRBD1 as a possible D gene (6 bases). Trimming took 4 bases from V and 3 from J, leaving 17 bases between them. The CDR3 extends over 16 amino acids. Germline loops: CDR1 SGHKS, CDR2 YYEKEE (reference sequence). The CDR3 sequence is CASSPSPGALYNEQFF. The CDR3 DNA is TGTGCCAGCAGCCCATCCCCAGGGGCCCTCTACAATGAGCAGTTCTTC. The full variable domain, completed using reference TRBV5-5 and TRBJ2-1, is DAGVTQSPTHLIKTRGQQVTLRCSPISGHKSVSWYQQVLGQGPQFIFQYYEKEERGRGNFPDRFSARQFPNYSSELNVNALLLGDSALYLCASSPSPGALYNEQFFGPGTRLTVL.

The chain links TRBV13 to TRBJ1-4; TRBD1 agrees at 7 bases. Germline-derived CDR1 and CDR2 are PRHDT and FYEKMQ (reference sequence). J gave up 11 bases and V 3 bases, and 9 bases lay outside the gene matches. This CDR3 comprises 14 residues. CDR3 in DNA: TGTGCCAGCAGCTTGTCGGGACAGCCGGTCAAACTGTTTTTT. It codes for CASSLSGQPVKLFF.

The chain combines TRBV28 with TRBJ2-6; 7 bases match TRBD1. This CDR3 has 19 amino acids. Germline V gives CDR1 MDHEN, CDR2 SYDVKM. Trimming cost V 4 bases and J 1 base; bases outside gene matches: 13. As DNA, the CDR3 is TGTGCCAGCAGTTCGGGGCGACAGGGAGTAGCATCTGGGGCCAACGTCCTGACTTTC. Translated: CASSSGRQGVASGANVLTF.

This chain links TRBV7-2 with TRBJ2-1; 7 bases line up with TRBD1. Germline CDR1 SGHTA, CDR2 FQGNSA. The V and J ends lost 5 bases and 7 bases, in that order; junction bases with no gene match: 5. The CDR3 is 13 amino acids. CDR3 in amino acids: CASSLDRSNEQFF. The CDR3 region has the DNA TGTGCCAGCAGCCTGGACAGGAGTAATGAGCAGTTCTTC.

CDR3 DNA sequence: TGTGCCAGCAGCAAAGGGGTCGGGCAGGGGGAAATGAACACTGAAGCTTTCTTT. Protein sequence: CASSKGVGQGEMNTEAFF. V usage is TRBV21-1 and J usage is TRBJ1-1; no check of the table's D call, TRBD1, against the DNA was made. TRBV21-1 is termed a pseudogene. The CDR3 totals 18 residues.